One sample yielded the 18 T cell receptor beta chains listed below, sequenced in a study of OX40 agonist ivuxolimab in advanced cancers. TCRdb's table, derived via immunoSEQ multiplex PCR, lists solely in-frame clones and lacks some. The profile shows about 58,000 clones, 82% of them singletons. The sequenced sample was CD4+ or CD8+ T cells sorted from blood, obtained in a trial of the OX40 agonist ivuxolimab. The receptors here all came from an adult with an advanced solid tumor such as melanoma, head and neck, liver or kidney cancer.

This clone was seen only a few times. The V and J genes are TRBV6-1 and TRBJ1-4; D gene unclear. The CDR3 extends over 14 amino acids. Germline V lookup: CDR1 MNHNS, CDR2 SASEGT. V shed 8 bases and J shed 3 bases, with 13 bases lying between them. Here the CDR3 DNA reads TGTGCCAGCCACTATGATTTAGCTAATGAAAAACTGTTTTTT. It specifies CASHYDLANEKLFF.

The chain recombines TRBV5-1 with TRBJ1-5; weak D call: TRBD1 (5 bases). Looked up from germline, CDR1 is SGHRS and CDR2 is YFSETQ. The CDR3 runs to 15 residues. V shed 0 bases and J shed 6 bases, with 13 bases lying between them. The CDR3 coding sequence is TGCGCCAGCAGCTTGGGGGCAGGGCAGGGTCAGCCCCAGCATTTT. Translating it yields CASSLGAGQGQPQHF.

V usage is TRBV7-2 and J usage is TRBJ2-7, with a possible D match to TRBD1 (5 bases). Germline-derived CDR1 and CDR2 are SGHTA and FQGNSA. CDR3 size: 14 residues. Trimming shortened V by 3 bases and J by 6 bases, and 15 bases separated the two germline ends. The CDR3 bases are TGTGCCAGCAGCTTTGGGCAGGGTTACAGCGAGCAGTACTTC. It codes for CASSFGQGYSEQYF.

V gene TRBV5-1 combines with J gene TRBJ2-1, with 13 bases that match TRBD2. Germline CDR1 SGHRS, CDR2 YFSETQ. This CDR3 has 15 residues. V trimming: 4 bases; J trimming: 13 bases; junction bases outside the gene matches: 11. As DNA, the CDR3 is TGCGCCAGCAGCCCCCAAACCACTAGCGGGGGGGAACAGTTCTTC. Protein: CASSPQTTSGGEQFF.

V and J are TRBV18 and TRBJ2-7, with D possibly matching TRBD2 (6 bases). With 9 bases removed from V and 2 bases from J, the gap between germline ends came to 17 bases. The germline V gene encodes CDR1 KGHSH and CDR2 LQKENI. This CDR3 is 14 amino acids long. CDR3 residues: CASAGTSSTYEQYF. The CDR3 DNA reads TGTGCCAGTGCCGGGACTTCCTCTACCTACGAGCAGTACTTC.

This clone was recorded a few times. The chain combines TRBV9 with TRBJ2-1; 7 nucleotides align to TRBD2. V shed 6 bases, J shed 4 bases, and the junction held 10 bases outside the gene matches. CDR1 and CDR2 from the germline V gene are SGDLS and YYNGEE. The CDR3 totals 15 residues. The CDR3 region is CASTRGDGRYNEQFF. CDR3 sequence (DNA): TGTGCCAGCACCCGGGGGGACGGCCGATACAATGAGCAGTTCTTC.

The rearrangement joins TRBV5-1 to TRBJ2-2; TRBD2 matches 9 bases. The CDR3 extends over 20 amino acids. The germline CDR1 and CDR2 sequences are SGHRS and YFSETQ. Trimming cost V 5 bases and J 0 bases; bases outside gene matches: 17. The DNA for the CDR3 is TGCGCCAGCAGTCCCACCGAGGGGGCGGGAGGGAGTACGAACACCGGGGAGCTGTTTTTT. It translates to CASSPTEGAGGSTNTGELFF.

This chain links TRBV5-5 with TRBJ2-1; 11 bases align to TRBD1. CDR3 length: 14 residues. CDR1 and CDR2 (germline): SGHKS, YYEKEE (reference sequence). V lost 2 bases to trimming and J lost 9 bases; unmatched junction nucleotides: 4. The CDR3 region has the DNA TGTGCCAGCAGCTTCAGGACAGGGGGCGTTGAGCAGTTCTTC. Translated, it gives CASSFRTGGVEQFF.

The CDR3 protein is CSVRLGTSGAPGGTQYF. CDR3 DNA sequence: TGCAGCGTTCGACTTGGGACTAGCGGGGCCCCCGGGGGGACCCAGTACTTC. This chain connects TRBV29-1 to TRBJ2-5; 13 nucleotides agree with TRBD2. V dropped 5 bases and J dropped 7; count of bases not matched to a gene: 16. Germline-derived CDR1 and CDR2 are SQVTM and ANQGSEA. The CDR3 runs 17 residues.

The rearrangement joins TRBV5-1 to TRBJ1-4; D gene uncertain. Germline V lookup: CDR1 SGHRS, CDR2 YFSETQ. This CDR3 has 15 residues. V was pared by 2 bases and J by 0 bases, with 8 bases between. CDR3 DNA: TGCGCCAGCAGCTTCGGTGCTACAACTAATGAAAAACTGTTTTTT. Its protein is CASSFGATTNEKLFF.

Notes on this clone: Relative to the germline gene, one junction end is altered; a read error may explain this. V usage is TRBV28 and J usage is TRBJ2-1; D tentatively fits TRBD1 or TRBD2 (6 bases each). This CDR3 comprises 13 residues. From germline, CDR1 is MDHEN and CDR2 SYDVKM. The CDR3 DNA reads TGTGCCAGCAGTTTATACGGGGGCAATGAGCGGTTCTTC. Translating gives CASSLYGGNERFF.

This chain connects TRBV6-5 to TRBJ1-2, with 8 positions matching TRBD1. CDR1 MNHEY and CDR2 SVGAGI come from the germline V gene. After removal of 2 bases from V and 0 bases from J, the junction contained 2 bases not matched to a gene. This CDR3 comprises 15 residues. The CDR3 protein is CASSYGGQANYGYTF. The CDR3 coding sequence is TGTGCCAGCAGTTACGGGGGACAGGCTAACTATGGCTACACCTTC.

As to this clone: This may stem from a read error, because a much larger clone lies one nucleotide away. The sample carries other DNA sequences with the same CDR3. CDR3 region: CASSLRGGVLAGGQDTQYF. Written as DNA, the CDR3 is TGTGCCAGCAGCCTCCGGGGGGGCGTACTAGCGGGGGGGCAAGATACGCAGTATTTT. V is TRBV14 and J is TRBJ2-3, with TRBD2 identical over 13 bases. Trimming took 4 bases from V and 5 from J; bases not matched to a gene: 15. The CDR3 spans 19 residues. Germline lookup yields CDR1 SGHDN and CDR2 FVKESK.

The chain combines TRBV19 with TRBJ1-1; 8 bases line up with TRBD1. The CDR3 runs to 15 residues. The germline gives CDR1 LNHDA, CDR2 SQIVND (reference sequence). After removal of 3 bases from V and 2 bases from J, the junction contained 5 bases not matched to a gene. The CDR3, as DNA: TGTGCCAGTAGTATCGGCACAGGGGGAAACACTGAAGCTTTCTTT. Translated: CASSIGTGGNTEAFF.

The chain combines TRBV2 with TRBJ2-7, with TRBD1 matching 8 bases. The CDR3 covers 12 residues. The junction had 4 bases not matched to a gene; V was cut back by 8 bases and J by 4 bases. CDR1 and CDR2 from the germline V gene are SNHLY and FYNNEI. This chain's CDR3 is CASEDREYEQYF. CDR3 DNA: TGTGCCAGCGAGGACAGGGAGTACGAGCAGTACTTC.

The chain links TRBV7-9 to TRBJ2-7, with D possibly TRBD2 on 7 matching bases. Trimming pared 1 base from V and 6 bases from J, leaving 13 bases between. Germline values: CDR1 SEHNR, CDR2 FQNEAQ (reference sequence). The CDR3 spans 14 residues. The CDR3: CASSLGYREGEQYF. DNA of the CDR3: TGTGCCAGCAGCTTAGGGTACAGGGAGGGCGAGCAGTACTTC.

By frequency in the sample, this clone is medium-sized (0.01 to 0.1%). V usage is TRBV11-3 and J usage is TRBJ2-2; D could derive from TRBD1 or TRBD2 (6 bases each). V was shortened by 1 base and J by 5 bases, with 8 bases between the two germline ends. From germline, CDR1 is SGHNT and CDR2 YENEEA. This CDR3 spans 14 amino acids. CDR3 in DNA: TGTGCCAGCAGCTTAGGAGGGGGGACCGGGGAGCTGTTTTTT. Its translation: CASSLGGGTGELFF.

The rearrangement joins TRBV7-2 to TRBJ2-3; D is possibly TRBD2 (7 bases). Germline CDR1 SGHTA, CDR2 FQGNSA. Trimming removed 5 bases from V and 0 bases from J, with 12 bases in between. The CDR3 runs to 15 residues. CDR3 loop: CASSNRGASTDTQYF. The CDR3 DNA reads as TGTGCCAGCAGCAATCGGGGGGCTAGCACAGATACGCAGTATTTT.